This T cell receptor (beta chain) was sequenced during a study of shared clonotypes between healthy human individuals. CDR3 length equals 15 residues. Germline lookup yields CDR1 SGHDT and CDR2 YYEEEE. V lost 2 bases and J lost 10, with 19 bases in between. Donors had no recently reported acute infections or vaccinations and were HIV-negative. General study points: Sorted-subset sequencing was shown by rarefaction to be incomplete despite large depth.

Measured with immunoSEQ multiplex PCR; TCRdb has only the in-frame clones, and not every one. The repertoire holds about a million clones, about 80% seen once, with 1.5% in the top ten. A remark on this clone: Its antigen is unknown.

The clonotype originates from a man aged 18 to 29 in good health. The rearrangement uses TRBV5-6 and TRBJ2-1; no clear D gene. Sequenced: memory CD4+ T cells sorted from blood. Subset described: CD45RA-negative fraction. The DNA for the CDR3 is TGTGCCAGCAGCTTTGGTCTCGGCTTCCTCCAGGAGCAGTTCTTC. Translating it yields CASSFGLGFLQEQFF.